This section outlines one TCR beta chain sequence together with its context. The CDR3 runs 16 residues. The ends lost 5 bases at V and 4 bases at J; junction bases unmatched: 11. The germline V gene has CDR1 MRHNA and CDR2 SNTAGT. This sample is part of a study of lymphopenia after photon versus proton radiotherapy. TCRdb's table, derived via immunoSEQ multiplex PCR, lists solely in-frame clones and lacks some. This sample has about 12,000 clones; roughly 90% occur once, and the top ten carry 3% to 4%. The clonotype was recovered from a man aged 55 to 69 with pancreatic cancer. The material was peripheral blood, obtained from a patient treated with proton-based radiotherapy. This chain links TRBV6-4 with TRBJ1-3, with 7 bases aligning to TRBD1. CDR3 in amino acids: CASSMLSGTVGNTIYF. Written as DNA, the CDR3 is TGTGCCAGCAGTATGCTTTCCGGGACAGTAGGAAACACCATATATTTT.